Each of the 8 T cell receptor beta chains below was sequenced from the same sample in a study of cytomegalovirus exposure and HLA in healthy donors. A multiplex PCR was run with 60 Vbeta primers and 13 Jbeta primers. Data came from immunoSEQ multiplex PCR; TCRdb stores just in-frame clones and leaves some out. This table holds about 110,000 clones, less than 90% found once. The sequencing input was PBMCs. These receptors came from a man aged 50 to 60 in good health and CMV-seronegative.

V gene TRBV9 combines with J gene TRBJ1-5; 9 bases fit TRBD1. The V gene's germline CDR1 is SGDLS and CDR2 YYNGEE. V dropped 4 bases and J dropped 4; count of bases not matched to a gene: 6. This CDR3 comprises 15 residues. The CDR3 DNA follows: TGTGCCAGCAGCCCTGGGACAGGGAAAAATCAGCCCCAGCATTTT. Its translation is CASSPGTGKNQPQHF.

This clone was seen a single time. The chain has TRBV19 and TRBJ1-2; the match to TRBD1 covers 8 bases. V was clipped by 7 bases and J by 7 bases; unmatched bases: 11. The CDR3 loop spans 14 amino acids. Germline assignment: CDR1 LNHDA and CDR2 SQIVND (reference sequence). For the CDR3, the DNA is TGTGCCAGTAACCTAGACAGGGGACAGAGTGGCTACACCTTC. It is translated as CASNLDRGQSGYTF. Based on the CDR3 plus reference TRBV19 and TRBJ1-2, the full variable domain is DGGITQSPKYLFRKEGQNVTLSCEQNLNHDAMYWYRQDPGQGLRLIYYSQIVNDFQKGDIAEGYSVSREKKESFPLTVTSAQKNPTAFYLCASNLDRGQSGYTFGSGTRLTVV.

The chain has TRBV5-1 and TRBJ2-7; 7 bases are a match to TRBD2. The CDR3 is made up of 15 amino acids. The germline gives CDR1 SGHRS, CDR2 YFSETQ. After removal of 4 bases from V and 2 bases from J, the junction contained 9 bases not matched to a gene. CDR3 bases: TGCGCCAGCAGCGCTGTCGCGGGAGTGGCCTACGAGCAGTACTTC. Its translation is CASSAVAGVAYEQYF.

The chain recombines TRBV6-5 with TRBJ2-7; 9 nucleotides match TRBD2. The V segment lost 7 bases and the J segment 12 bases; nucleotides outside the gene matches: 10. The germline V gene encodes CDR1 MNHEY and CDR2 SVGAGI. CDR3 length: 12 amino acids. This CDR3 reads CASTSKGGRGYF. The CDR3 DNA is TGTGCCAGCACCAGCAAGGGCGGGAGGGGGTACTTC.

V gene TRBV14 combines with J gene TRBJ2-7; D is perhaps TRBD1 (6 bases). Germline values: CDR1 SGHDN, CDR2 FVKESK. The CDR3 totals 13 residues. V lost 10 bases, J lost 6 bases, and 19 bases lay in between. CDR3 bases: TGTGCCACAGGGCAGGGGTCATCTAGCGAGCAGTACTTC. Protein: CATGQGSSSEQYF.

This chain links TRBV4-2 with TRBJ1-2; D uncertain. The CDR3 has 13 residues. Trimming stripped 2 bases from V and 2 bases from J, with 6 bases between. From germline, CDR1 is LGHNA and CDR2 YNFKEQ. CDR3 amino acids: CASSQNRNYGYTF. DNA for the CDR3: TGTGCCAGCAGCCAAAACCGGAACTATGGCTACACCTTC.

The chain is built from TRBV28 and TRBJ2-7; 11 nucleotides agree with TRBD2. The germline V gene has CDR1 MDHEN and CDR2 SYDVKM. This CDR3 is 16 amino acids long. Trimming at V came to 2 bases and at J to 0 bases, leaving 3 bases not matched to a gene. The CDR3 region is CASSLGTSGSSYEQYF. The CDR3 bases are TGTGCCAGCAGTTTAGGGACTAGCGGATCCTCCTACGAGCAGTACTTC.

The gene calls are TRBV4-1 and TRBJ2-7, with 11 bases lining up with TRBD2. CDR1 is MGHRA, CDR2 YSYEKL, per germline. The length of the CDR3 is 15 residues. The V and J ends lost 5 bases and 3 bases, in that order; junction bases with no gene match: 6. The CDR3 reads CASSELAGANYEQYF. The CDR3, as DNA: TGCGCCAGCAGCGAACTAGCGGGAGCCAACTACGAGCAGTACTTC.